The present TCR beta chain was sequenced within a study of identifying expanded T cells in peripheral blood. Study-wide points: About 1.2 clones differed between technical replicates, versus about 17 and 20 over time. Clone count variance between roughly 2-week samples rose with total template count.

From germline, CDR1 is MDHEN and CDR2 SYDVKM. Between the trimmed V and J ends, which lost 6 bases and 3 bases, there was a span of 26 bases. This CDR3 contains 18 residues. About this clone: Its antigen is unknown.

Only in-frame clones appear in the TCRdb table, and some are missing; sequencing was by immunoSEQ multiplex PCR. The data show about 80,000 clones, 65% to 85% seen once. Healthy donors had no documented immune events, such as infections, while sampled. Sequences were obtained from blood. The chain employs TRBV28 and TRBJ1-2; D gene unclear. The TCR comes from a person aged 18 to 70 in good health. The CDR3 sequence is CASSSPGLQLAYHYGYTF. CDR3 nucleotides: TGTGCCAGCAGCTCGCCCGGGCTCCAACTTGCCTACCACTATGGCTACACCTTC.